A selection of T cell receptor beta chains follows, all from one sample in a study of T-cell memory formation after mild COVID-19. TCRdb recomputed calls from the 5' RACE reads with MiXCR, one row per CDR3 protein. The profile shows 430,000 or so distinct CDR3 sequences, roughly 23% of them singletons. Specimen: PBMCs or a T cell subset sorted from them (not recorded which). The receptors derive from an adult woman who had mild COVID-19 (a few samples of this study predate the infection). Cell type and time point are not known. Each CDR3 is given with its conserved first and last residue. D genes are given only for firm matches.

V	D	J	CDR3
TRBV7-9	NA	TRBJ2-1	CASVRIGESRHNEQFF
TRBV5-1	NA	TRBJ2-5	CASSLGGTKETQYF
TRBV7-9	NA	TRBJ2-1	CASSLGAEVGQFF
TRBV7-6	TRBD2	TRBJ2-2	CASSPRTSGSNTGELFF
TRBV20-1	NA	TRBJ2-7	CSAKASWLYEQYF
TRBV27	NA	TRBJ2-7	CASSLSRIAHEQYF
TRBV9	TRBD1	TRBJ2-5	CASSPRPDRGGETQYF
TRBV11-2	TRBD2	TRBJ2-7	CASSGLPGLAGNEQYF
TRBV19	NA	TRBJ2-7	CASSIAQTYEQYF
TRBV4-1	TRBD1	TRBJ1-2	CASSQESGQGLGGYTF
TRBV18	TRBD1	TRBJ1-5	CASSQQGSGEPQHF
TRBV19	TRBD2	TRBJ2-1	CASSPWYSGGHNEQFF
TRBV4-2	NA	TRBJ2-1	CASSPIEQGNEQFF
TRBV5-1	NA	TRBJ2-7	CASSLVADSYEQYF
TRBV7-6	NA	TRBJ1-1	CASSFGGRRTEAFF
TRBV30	NA	TRBJ2-7	CAWSVGTARSHEQYF
TRBV5-5	NA	TRBJ2-3	CASSLGAGQRTDTQYF
TRBV5-1	TRBD2	TRBJ2-7	CASSLSTSGISYEQYF
TRBV29-1	NA	TRBJ2-7	CSVCPGAANEQYF
TRBV6-5	TRBD1	TRBJ1-2	CASSYEGQSYGYTF
TRBV7-2	TRBD1	TRBJ2-2	CASSTGQGAGELFF
TRBV7-7	TRBD1	TRBJ2-5	CASSLKRTGEEETQYF
TRBV7-8	NA	TRBJ1-2	CASSLRAGRGSYEGYTF
TRBV12-3/TRBV12-4	NA	TRBJ1-2	CASSFQDNYGYTF